This T cell receptor beta chain was profiled in a study of regulatory and conventional T cells in RAG deficiency. Whole-study findings and limits: RAG-deficient patients showed markedly lower Shannon entropy and higher Simpson indices than control T-cell subsets. Shorter CDR3s in all patient subsets; >90% Treg-Tconv overlap in Omenn. Sorted Omenn CD25-high CD127-low cells may not be bona fide Tregs. Omenn syndrome and CID/AS patients had roughly 100-fold fewer unique Treg TCR beta sequences, versus 8 to 10-fold elsewhere.

CDR1 and CDR2 (germline): SGHNT, YYREEE (reference sequence). This CDR3 comprises 16 residues. Trimming took off 0 bases at V and 4 bases at J, with 14 bases between the two ends. The sorted conventional CD4+ T cells were CD25-low and CD127-high, with genomic DNA sequenced. About this clone itself: Its cognate antigen is unknown.

Libraries were prepared by immunoSEQ multiplex PCR; TCRdb keeps only in-frame clonotypes and omits some of them. Among under 45,000 clones, 70% to 80% were seen once, and the ten largest hold 3.4%. This sample also appeared in a second study, on regulatory T cells. This second report adds: The PCR used 52 TRBV and 13 TRBJ primers.

The TCR sequence derives from a human donor in good health. The sequenced sample consisted of CD4+ effector T cells sorted from blood. This chain connects TRBV5-4 to TRBJ1-3; D is uncertain. The CDR3 sequence: CASSLGSPGSGNTIYF. CDR3 bases: TGTGCCAGCAGCTTGGGGTCACCGGGGTCCGGAAACACCATATATTTT.